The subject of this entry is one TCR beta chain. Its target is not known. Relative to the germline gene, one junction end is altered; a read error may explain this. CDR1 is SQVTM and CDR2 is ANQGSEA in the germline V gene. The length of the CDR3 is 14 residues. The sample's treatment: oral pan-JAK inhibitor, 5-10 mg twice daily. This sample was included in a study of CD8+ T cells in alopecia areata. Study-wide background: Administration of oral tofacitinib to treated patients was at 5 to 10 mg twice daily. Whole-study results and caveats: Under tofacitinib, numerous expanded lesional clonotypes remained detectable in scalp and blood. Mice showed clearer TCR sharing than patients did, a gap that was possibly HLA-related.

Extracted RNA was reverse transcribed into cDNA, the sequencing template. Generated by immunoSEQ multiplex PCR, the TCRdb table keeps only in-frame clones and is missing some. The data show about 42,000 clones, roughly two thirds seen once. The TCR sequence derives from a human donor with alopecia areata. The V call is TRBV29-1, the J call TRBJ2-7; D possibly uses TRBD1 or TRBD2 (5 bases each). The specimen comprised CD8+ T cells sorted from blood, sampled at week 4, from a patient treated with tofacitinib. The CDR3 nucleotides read TGCAGCGTTGAATTTCCAGGGACGTCCTACGAGCAGCACTTC. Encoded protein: CSVEFPGTSYEQHF.